The clone carrying this TCR beta chain has a count of ten or more. Its antigen remains unknown. RNA transcripts provided the source from which TCR beta CDR3 regions were amplified. Carried out on the TCR CDR3, a first-round RT-PCR used the HTBI primer set. TCRdb reprocessed the multiplex PCR reads with MiXCR, giving one entry per CDR3 protein. This table has 640,000 or so distinct CDR3 sequences, about 15% appearing once. The sample is drawn from a study of T cells in Graves' hyperthyroidism and ophthalmopathy. Across the whole study: Before treatment of any kind, peripheral blood was taken at initial diagnosis.

V lost 0 bases and J 5 bases, leaving 10 bases between the germline ends. The germline V gene encodes CDR1 GTSNPN and CDR2 SVGIG (reference sequence). The CDR3 is 13 amino acids. Thyroid ultrasound and orbital computed tomography, with clinical symptoms and serum thyroxine and TRAb, informed diagnoses. The study, taken as a whole, reports: Ophthalmopathy and stable hyperthyroidism were separated by a 13 V-J model. The model anticipated ophthalmopathy a median around 6 months pre-onset.

The rearrangement uses TRBV30 and TRBJ1-1, with TRBD1 as a possible D gene (5 bases). This sequence was found in a woman between 40 and 50 years old with Graves' ophthalmopathy. The sequenced sample was blood. This chain's CDR3 is CAWSVQGWTEAFF. CDR3 nucleotide sequence: TGTGCCTGGAGTGTTCAGGGTTGGACTGAAGCTTTCTTT.